Below are 19 T cell receptor beta chains sequenced from a single sample in a study of monozygotic twins with inflammatory bowel disease. One entry per CDR3 protein, without DNA, is what TCRdb gives after re-calling the 5' RACE reads. Its table lists fewer than 450,000 distinct CDR3 sequences. Sequenced: blood. The receptors stem from a human donor with ulcerative colitis or Crohn's disease, or a healthy co-twin of an affected twin (not recorded which).

This rearrangement joins TRBV4-3 to TRBJ2-7; TCRdb indicates TRBD2, and absent DNA this call remains unverified. CDR3 length equals 16 residues. Germline-derived CDR1 and CDR2 are LGHNA and YSLEER. The chain's CDR3 is CASSQQAGGSYYEQYF.

V and J are TRBV6-6 and TRBJ2-5. CDR1 is MNHNY, CDR2 SVGAGI, per germline (reference sequence). This CDR3 comprises 11 residues. The CDR3 reads CASSYSLAQYF.

The rearrangement links TRBV19 to TRBJ2-1; TCRdb designates TRBD1, a call that cannot be tested without DNA. This CDR3 comprises 16 residues. Germline-derived CDR1 and CDR2 are LNHDA and SQIVND (reference sequence). Here the CDR3 reads CASSMTGGTSYNEQFF.

The V call is TRBV6-2 or TRBV6-3, the J call TRBJ2-3; without DNA, the TCRdb call of TRBD1 cannot be checked. This CDR3 comprises 19 residues. Germline V gene lookup returns CDR1 MNHEY and CDR2 SVGEGT. CDR3 amino acids: CASSQRNGGDPSEVDTQYF.

This rearrangement joins TRBV11-2 to TRBJ2-3. This CDR3 spans 12 amino acids. Germline lookup yields CDR1 SGHAT and CDR2 FQNNGV. CDR3 protein: CASSSSGDTQYF.

The chain recombines TRBV12-3 or TRBV12-4 with TRBJ1-1. The CDR3 sequence is 15 residues long. CDR3 in amino acids: CASSFRGTRHTEAFF.

The chain recombines TRBV5-1 with TRBJ2-1. CDR1 SGHRS and CDR2 YFSETQ come from the germline V gene. The CDR3 extends over 14 amino acids. This chain's CDR3 is CASSLMSSYNEQFF.

The chain couples TRBV5-1 to TRBJ1-1. This CDR3 is 13 amino acids long. Germline-derived CDR1 and CDR2 are SGHRS and YFSETQ. CDR3 sequence reads: CASSLVANTEAFF.

This chain uses TRBV7-2 with TRBJ1-2; TCRdb lists TRBD1, though no DNA is available to test this call. There are 15 residues in the CDR3. Germline CDR1 SGHTA, CDR2 FQGNSA. This CDR3 reads CASSLSPGQLYGYTF.

CDR3 region: CATSDLDRWGYGYTF. V gene TRBV24-1 combines with J gene TRBJ1-2; TCRdb's D call, TRBD1, is unchecked because there is no DNA. Germline CDR1 is KGHDR and CDR2 is SFDVKD. The CDR3 runs to 15 residues.

The CDR3 loop is CASSLVPGLAGTYEQYF. This chain connects TRBV5-1 to TRBJ2-7; TCRdb outputs TRBD2, but without DNA this stays unchecked. The CDR3 is 17 residues long. Germline assignment: CDR1 SGHRS and CDR2 YFSETQ.

This chain links TRBV5-1 with TRBJ1-3; TCRdb's D call of TRBD1 is untestable without DNA. This CDR3 has 15 amino acids. Per germline, CDR1 SGHRS and CDR2 YFSETQ. The CDR3 here is CASSLIPGDGNTIYF.

V usage is TRBV11-2 and J usage is TRBJ2-1; TCRdb's D call of TRBD2 is untestable without DNA. The CDR3 sequence is 14 residues long. Per germline, CDR1 SGHAT and CDR2 FQNNGV. This chain's CDR3 is CASSLDRTGLDQFF.

The chain joins TRBV20-1 to TRBJ2-1. Germline lookup yields CDR1 DFQATT and CDR2 SNEGSKA (reference sequence). CDR3 length: 16 residues. CDR3 residues: CSARDRLAGSYNEQFF.

The chain carries TRBV7-8 and TRBJ2-5; TCRdb lists TRBD2, though no DNA is available to test this call. Per germline, CDR1 SGHVS and CDR2 FQNEAQ. This CDR3 region has 18 residues. The chain's CDR3 is CASSHGRRQTRYQETQYF. Using reference TRBV7-8 and TRBJ2-5 for the parts outside the CDR3, the full variable domain is GAGVSQSPRYKVAKRGQDVALRCDPISGHVSLFWYQQALGQGPEFLTYFQNEAQLDKSGLPSDRFFAERPEGSVSTLKIQRTQQEDSAVYLCASSHGRRQTRYQETQYFGPGTRLLVL.

The rearrangement uses TRBV7-6 and TRBJ2-7. The CDR3 totals 14 residues. Germline CDR1 and CDR2: SGHVS and FNYEAQ. CDR3 sequence: CASSLALGTYEQYF.

The chain employs TRBV12-3 or TRBV12-4 and TRBJ1-3. CDR3 length: 12 residues. Here the CDR3 reads CASSPNGNTIYF.

The chain joins TRBV19 to TRBJ1-1. The CDR3 extends over 13 amino acids. Germline values: CDR1 LNHDA, CDR2 SQIVND (reference sequence). The CDR3 spells CASSIEINTEAFF.

The chain joins TRBV9 to TRBJ2-2; the D call from TCRdb, TRBD1, cannot be confirmed without DNA. The CDR3 runs 18 residues. The germline V gene has CDR1 SGDLS and CDR2 YYNGEE. CDR3 protein: CASSVGPGQGQLVRELFF.